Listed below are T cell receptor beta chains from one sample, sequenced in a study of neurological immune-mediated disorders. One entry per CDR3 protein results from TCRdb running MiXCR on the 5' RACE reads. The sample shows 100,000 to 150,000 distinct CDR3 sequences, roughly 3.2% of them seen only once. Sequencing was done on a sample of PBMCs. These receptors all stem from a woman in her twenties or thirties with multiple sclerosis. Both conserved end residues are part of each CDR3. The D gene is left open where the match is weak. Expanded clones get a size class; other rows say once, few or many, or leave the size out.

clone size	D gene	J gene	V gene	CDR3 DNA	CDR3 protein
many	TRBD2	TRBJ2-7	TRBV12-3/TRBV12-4	TGTGCCAGCAGGCTAACTAGCGGGACCCGGGAGCAGTACTTC	CASRLTSGTREQYF
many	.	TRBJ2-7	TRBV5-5	TGTGCCAGCAGCTTGTTGGCGGATCCCTACGAGCAGTACTTC	CASSLLADPYEQYF
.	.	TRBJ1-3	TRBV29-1	TGCAGCGTTGAAGGATCTGGAAACACCATATATTTT	CSVEGSGNTIYF
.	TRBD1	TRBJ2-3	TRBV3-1	TGTGCCAGCAACCAATTTTCCGGACAGGGAAGGGGCACAGATACGCAGTATTTT	CASNQFSGQGRGTDTQYF
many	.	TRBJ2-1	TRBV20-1	TGCAGTGCTAGACGCCCGGACAGAGTTGAGCAGTTCTTC	CSARRPDRVEQFF
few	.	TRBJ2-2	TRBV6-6	TGTGCCAGCAGTTACTCGACGGCAGGCAACACCGGGGAGCTGTTTTTT	CASSYSTAGNTGELFF
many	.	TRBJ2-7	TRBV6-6	TGTGCCAGCAGCCCCGGGCCAGGGCCCCACGAGCAGTACTTC	CASSPGPGPHEQYF
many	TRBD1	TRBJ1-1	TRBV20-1	TGCAGTGCCGACAGGGAGGACACTGAAGCTTTCTTT	CSADREDTEAFF
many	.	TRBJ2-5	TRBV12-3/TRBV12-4	TGTGCCAGCAGTACTAGGACCAATTGGTACCAAGAGACCCAGTACTTC	CASSTRTNWYQETQYF
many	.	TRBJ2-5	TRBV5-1	TGCGCCAGCAGCTTGGTGCTGACGGGGAAAGAGACCCAGTACTTC	CASSLVLTGKETQYF
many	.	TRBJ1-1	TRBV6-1	TGTGCCAGCACCGGGACCCTGAACACTGAAGCTTTCTTT	CASTGTLNTEAFF
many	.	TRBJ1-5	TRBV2	TGTGCCAGCAGTGAAAGGAGGGAGTTCAATCAGCCCCAGCATTTT	CASSERREFNQPQHF
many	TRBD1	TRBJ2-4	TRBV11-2	TGTGCCAGCAGCACTGTCCCGGGACAGGGGCTGGGGCCTGGCATTCAGTACTTC	CASSTVPGQGLGPGIQYF
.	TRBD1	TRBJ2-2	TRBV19	TGTGCCAGTAGGACAGCCGGGACAGGTGAAGTTATTGCGAACACCGGGGAGCTGTTTTTT	CASRTAGTGEVIANTGELFF
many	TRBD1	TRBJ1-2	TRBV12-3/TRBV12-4	TGTGCCAGCACACAGGGGGTGGGAAACTATGGCTACACCTTC	CASTQGVGNYGYTF
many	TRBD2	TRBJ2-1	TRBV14	TGTGCCAGCAGCCAGCTCTCCGGACTAGCGGGAGGGGATGAGCAGTTCTTC	CASSQLSGLAGGDEQFF
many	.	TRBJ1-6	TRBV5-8	TGTGCCGGCGGGGCCTCGGTGGGGTCCTATAATTCACCCCTCCACTTT	CAGGASVGSYNSPLHF
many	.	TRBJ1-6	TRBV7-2	TGTGCCAGCAGCTTAGCGGCCGTGAAGCTCCACTTT	CASSLAAVKLHF